These T cell receptor beta chains were read from a single sample in a study of graft-versus-host responses after intestinal transplantation. Some clones are missing from TCRdb's copy, which holds only in-frame ones; the method was immunoSEQ multiplex PCR. In the table there are 95,000 to 130,000 clones, about nine tenths of which are singletons. These receptors lack a known antigen. The sequences come from unstimulated CD4+ T cells sorted from spleen or lymph node cells, collected before intestinal transplant. The receptors were gathered from a human donor who received an intestinal transplant. Each CDR3 is given with its conserved first and last residue. The D gene is left open where the match is weak. Some rows mark clone size as missing; the rest say once, few, many or name a class of expanded clone.

v_call	j_call	d_call	clone_size	cdr3_nt	cdr3_aa
TRBV30	TRBJ1-4	TRBD1	once	TGTGCCTGGAGTGAGGGACAGGGATTGAAACTGTTTTTT	CAWSEGQGLKLFF
TRBV14	TRBJ2-5	.	.	TGTGCCAGCAGCGGTAAGAGAGAAGAGACCCAGTACTTC	CASSGKREETQYF
TRBV28	TRBJ1-2	TRBD1	.	TGTGCCAGCACCGGGACAGGGGCCTTTTATGGCTACACCTTC	CASTGTGAFYGYTF
TRBV27	TRBJ2-5	.	.	TGTGCCAGCAGTTTAGGGGGGTACCAAGAGACCCAGTACTTC	CASSLGGYQETQYF
TRBV7-2	TRBJ1-5	TRBD1	.	TGTGCCAGCAGCCCGGGGGACAGGATCGGTCAGCCCCAGCATTTT	CASSPGDRIGQPQHF
TRBV7-9	TRBJ1-6	TRBD1	.	TGTGCCAGCAGCAGGGGACAGCTGAGCTCCTATAATTCACCCCTCCACTTT	CASSRGQLSSYNSPLHF
TRBV18	TRBJ1-2	.	.	TGTGCCAGCTCACCAATTGAGTCAGGGCTAGGATATGGCTACACCTTC	CASSPIESGLGYGYTF
TRBV10-2	TRBJ2-5	TRBD2	.	TGCGCCAGCAGTGAGGGTCTAGCGGGGGGGGGAGTAAGGGAGACCCAGTACTTC	CASSEGLAGGGVRETQYF
TRBV18	TRBJ2-5	.	.	TGTGCCAGCTCACACAGGGAGCAAGAGACCCAGTACTTC	CASSHREQETQYF
TRBV30	TRBJ2-1	TRBD2	.	TGTGCCGGGATAGCGGGAGGTCGGGTAAATGAGCAGTTCTTC	CAGIAGGRVNEQFF
TRBV10-1	TRBJ2-1	.	.	TGCGCCAGCAGCCCCCGACAGTTTTACAATGAGCAGTTCTTC	CASSPRQFYNEQFF
TRBV11-2	TRBJ2-7	TRBD2	once	TGTGCCAGCAGCCCCGTAGGGAGGGTACCTTTCTTTAGCGAGCAGTACTTC	CASSPVGRVPFFSEQYF
TRBV6-1	TRBJ2-3	.	.	TGTGCCAGCAGTGACGGTTTCACAGATACGCAGTATTTT	CASSDGFTDTQYF
TRBV7-9	TRBJ2-1	TRBD2	.	TGTGCCAGCAGCTTAGTGTCGGGGGGGGAGTTCTTC	CASSLVSGGEFF
TRBV6-5	TRBJ1-6	TRBD1	.	TGTGCCAGCAGTTGGGGACAGAATAATTCACCCCTCCACTTT	CASSWGQNNSPLHF
TRBV5-1	TRBJ2-2	TRBD2	.	TGCGCCAGTAAACCGGGACTAGCGGGAGGGCCTGGCACCGGGGAGCTGTTTTTT	CASKPGLAGGPGTGELFF